Listed below are T cell receptor beta chains from one sample, sequenced in a study of Graves' ophthalmopathy and Graves' hyperthyroidism. MiXCR, run by TCRdb on the multiplex PCR reads, gives a single entry per CDR3 protein. In the table there are hundreds of thousands of distinct CDR3 sequences, 35% to 50% of which are singletons. Material for sequencing was peripheral blood. These receptors originate from an adult man with Graves' ophthalmopathy. Each CDR3 is given with its conserved first and last residue. The order of the fields is CDR3 length, D gene, V gene, clone size, J gene, CDR3 protein, CDR3 DNA. A D gene is named only where the DNA matches it firmly. Size is stated for part of the rows, as once, few or many counts, or as a class when the clone is expanded.

cdr3_length: 15; d_call: TRBD1; v_call: TRBV20-1; clone_size: few; j_call: TRBJ2-7; cdr3_aa: CSAGGTGGFSYEQYF; cdr3_nt: TGCAGTGCTGGTGGGACAGGGGGCTTCTCCTACGAGCAGTACTTC
cdr3_length: 14; d_call: TRBD1; v_call: TRBV10-3; clone_size: .; j_call: TRBJ1-4; cdr3_aa: CASSFARGDEKLFF; cdr3_nt: TGTGCCAGCAGTTTTGCCAGGGGGGATGAAAAACTGTTTTTT
cdr3_length: 17; d_call: TRBD2; v_call: TRBV4-2; clone_size: few; j_call: TRBJ2-2; cdr3_aa: CASSRLRLADYTGELFF; cdr3_nt: TGTGCCAGCAGCCGCCTAAGACTAGCGGATTACACCGGGGAGCTGTTTTTT
cdr3_length: 15; d_call: TRBD1; v_call: TRBV15; clone_size: many; j_call: TRBJ1-5; cdr3_aa: CATSRTGERGQPQHF; cdr3_nt: TGTGCCACCAGCAGGACAGGGGAGAGGGGTCAGCCCCAGCATTTT
cdr3_length: 16; d_call: TRBD1; v_call: TRBV24-1; clone_size: few; j_call: TRBJ2-7; cdr3_aa: CATSDPGTGMRYEQYF; cdr3_nt: TGTGCCACCAGTGACCCAGGGACAGGGATGCGCTACGAGCAGTACTTC
cdr3_length: 14; d_call: .; v_call: TRBV14; clone_size: .; j_call: TRBJ2-2; cdr3_aa: CASSRMSNTGKLFF; cdr3_nt: TGTGCCAGCAGCCGTATGTCGAACACCGGGAAGCTGTTTTTT
cdr3_length: 14; d_call: .; v_call: TRBV25-1; clone_size: .; j_call: TRBJ2-3; cdr3_aa: CASSPGGSTDTQYF; cdr3_nt: TGTGCCAGCAGCCCTGGAGGGAGCACAGATACGCAGTATTTT
cdr3_length: 17; d_call: TRBD2; v_call: TRBV11-2; clone_size: .; j_call: TRBJ2-7; cdr3_aa: CASSPERTSGRAYEQYF; cdr3_nt: TGTGCCAGCAGCCCTGAGAGGACTAGCGGGAGGGCATACGAGCAGTACTTC
cdr3_length: 13; d_call: .; v_call: TRBV7-8; clone_size: many; j_call: TRBJ1-1; cdr3_aa: CASSLEQRTEAFF; cdr3_nt: TGTGCCAGCAGCTTAGAACAGCGCACTGAAGCTTTCTTT
cdr3_length: 13; d_call: .; v_call: TRBV7-9; clone_size: many; j_call: TRBJ2-7; cdr3_aa: CASSLGQLDEQYF; cdr3_nt: TGTGCCAGCAGCTTAGGACAACTGGACGAGCAGTACTTC
cdr3_length: 16; d_call: .; v_call: TRBV11-2; clone_size: many; j_call: TRBJ1-4; cdr3_aa: CASSRGVWNDNEKLFF; cdr3_nt: TGTGCCAGCAGCCGAGGGGTGTGGAACGATAATGAAAAACTGTTTTTT
cdr3_length: 14; d_call: .; v_call: TRBV25-1; clone_size: .; j_call: TRBJ1-2; cdr3_aa: CASRGGGKLDGYTF; cdr3_nt: TGTGCCAGCAGAGGAGGGGGAAAGTTGGATGGCTACACCTTC
cdr3_length: 12; d_call: .; v_call: TRBV5-4; clone_size: .; j_call: TRBJ1-1; cdr3_aa: CASSSGGSEAFF; cdr3_nt: TGTGCCAGCAGCTCGGGAGGGAGTGAAGCTTTCTTT
cdr3_length: 16; d_call: .; v_call: TRBV10-3; clone_size: few; j_call: TRBJ2-3; cdr3_aa: CAISQTGPRGTDTQYF; cdr3_nt: TGTGCCATCAGCCAGACAGGCCCTAGGGGAACAGATACGCAGTATTTT
cdr3_length: 12; d_call: .; v_call: TRBV20-1; clone_size: many; j_call: TRBJ2-5; cdr3_aa: CSAPFRQETQYF; cdr3_nt: TGCAGTGCTCCTTTCAGGCAAGAGACCCAGTACTTC
cdr3_length: 14; d_call: TRBD1; v_call: TRBV2; clone_size: .; j_call: TRBJ2-5; cdr3_aa: CASSTQGAYETQYF; cdr3_nt: TGTGCCAGCAGCACGCAGGGGGCGTATGAGACCCAGTACTTC
cdr3_length: 19; d_call: TRBD1; v_call: TRBV6-4; clone_size: .; j_call: TRBJ2-6; cdr3_aa: CASSDSRTGGGSGANVLTF; cdr3_nt: TGTGCCAGCAGTGACTCCCGGACAGGGGGGGGCTCTGGGGCCAACGTCCTGACTTTC
cdr3_length: 15; d_call: TRBD1; v_call: TRBV7-8; clone_size: many; j_call: TRBJ2-7; cdr3_aa: CASSWAGTGSYEQYF; cdr3_nt: TGTGCCAGCAGCTGGGCCGGGACAGGGTCCTACGAGCAGTACTTC
cdr3_length: 13; d_call: .; v_call: TRBV11-1; clone_size: .; j_call: TRBJ2-7; cdr3_aa: CASPLSGPTEQYF; cdr3_nt: TGTGCCAGCCCCCTCAGCGGTCCTACGGAGCAGTACTTC
cdr3_length: 12; d_call: TRBD1; v_call: TRBV29-1; clone_size: .; j_call: TRBJ1-4; cdr3_aa: CSVDNGTVELFF; cdr3_nt: TGCAGCGTTGATAACGGGACAGTTGAACTGTTTTTT
cdr3_length: 13; d_call: TRBD2; v_call: TRBV20-1; clone_size: few; j_call: TRBJ2-7; cdr3_aa: CSAPPGTTYEQYF; cdr3_nt: TGCAGTGCTCCTCCGGGGACTACCTACGAGCAGTACTTC
cdr3_length: 16; d_call: .; v_call: TRBV10-3; clone_size: many; j_call: TRBJ2-7; cdr3_aa: CAISESSMGQLYEQYF; cdr3_nt: TGTGCCATCAGTGAGTCATCCATGGGGCAGCTCTACGAGCAGTACTTC
cdr3_length: 15; d_call: .; v_call: TRBV25-1; clone_size: many; j_call: TRBJ1-3; cdr3_aa: CASSAPGAYGNTIYF; cdr3_nt: TGTGCCAGCAGTGCTCCGGGGGCTTATGGAAACACCATATATTTT
cdr3_length: 13; d_call: .; v_call: TRBV25-1; clone_size: .; j_call: TRBJ2-5; cdr3_aa: CASSEWGSQTQYF; cdr3_nt: TGTGCCAGCAGTGAATGGGGCAGTCAGACCCAGTACTTC
cdr3_length: 14; d_call: TRBD1; v_call: TRBV25-1; clone_size: .; j_call: TRBJ1-2; cdr3_aa: CASSVATGDYGYTF; cdr3_nt: TGTGCCAGCAGCGTCGCCACAGGGGACTATGGCTACACCTTC
cdr3_length: 15; d_call: .; v_call: TRBV4-2; clone_size: few; j_call: TRBJ1-3; cdr3_aa: CASSQGGHSGNTIYF; cdr3_nt: TGTGCCAGCAGCCAAGGAGGGCATAGTGGAAACACCATATATTTT
cdr3_length: 13; d_call: .; v_call: TRBV10-3; clone_size: many; j_call: TRBJ2-7; cdr3_aa: CAISAERGDEQYF; cdr3_nt: TGTGCCATCAGCGCAGAGAGAGGCGACGAGCAGTACTTC
cdr3_length: 13; d_call: .; v_call: TRBV9; clone_size: many; j_call: TRBJ1-1; cdr3_aa: CASSVHMNTEAFF; cdr3_nt: TGTGCCAGCAGCGTACATATGAACACTGAAGCTTTCTTT
cdr3_length: 12; d_call: .; v_call: TRBV29-1; clone_size: .; j_call: TRBJ1-6; cdr3_aa: CSSLDGDSPLHF; cdr3_nt: TGCAGCAGTTTGGACGGGGACTCACCCCTCCACTTT
cdr3_length: 15; d_call: .; v_call: TRBV11-2; clone_size: .; j_call: TRBJ2-5; cdr3_aa: CASTLTVAAEETQYF; cdr3_nt: TGTGCCAGCACCCTCACCGTGGCAGCGGAAGAGACCCAGTACTTC
cdr3_length: 11; d_call: .; v_call: TRBV7-9; clone_size: .; j_call: TRBJ2-7; cdr3_aa: CASSIERDQYF; cdr3_nt: TGTGCCAGCAGCATAGAGAGGGATCAGTACTTC
cdr3_length: 14; d_call: TRBD1; v_call: TRBV20-1; clone_size: .; j_call: TRBJ1-6; cdr3_aa: CSPGTEARNSPLHF; cdr3_nt: TGCAGTCCCGGGACAGAAGCCAGAAATTCACCCCTCCACTTT
cdr3_length: 15; d_call: TRBD1; v_call: TRBV7-9; clone_size: .; j_call: TRBJ1-2; cdr3_aa: CASSLLGQGAHGYTF; cdr3_nt: TGTGCCAGCAGCTTGCTTGGACAGGGGGCCCATGGCTACACCTTC
cdr3_length: 16; d_call: .; v_call: TRBV25-1; clone_size: .; j_call: TRBJ1-2; cdr3_aa: CASSDPRTGHNYGHTF; cdr3_nt: TGTGCCAGCAGTGATCCCCGCACAGGGCATAACTATGGCCACACCTTC
cdr3_length: 13; d_call: TRBD1; v_call: TRBV29-1; clone_size: .; j_call: TRBJ2-2; cdr3_aa: CSGRQGTTGELFF; cdr3_nt: TGCAGCGGAAGACAGGGTACCACCGGGGAGCTGTTTTTT
cdr3_length: 16; d_call: .; v_call: TRBV7-9; clone_size: .; j_call: TRBJ2-6; cdr3_aa: CASSQVGGRGANVLTF; cdr3_nt: TGTGCCAGCAGCCAAGTCGGTGGGAGGGGGGCCAACGTCCTGACTTTC
cdr3_length: 15; d_call: .; v_call: TRBV5-1; clone_size: .; j_call: TRBJ1-5; cdr3_aa: CASRLSSGAGQPQHF; cdr3_nt: TGCGCCAGCAGACTGTCCAGTGGGGCCGGGCAGCCCCAGCATTTT
cdr3_length: 14; d_call: TRBD1; v_call: TRBV19; clone_size: few; j_call: TRBJ2-7; cdr3_aa: CASSVGTVSYEQYF; cdr3_nt: TGTGCCAGTAGTGTTGGGACAGTCTCCTACGAGCAGTACTTC
cdr3_length: 13; d_call: .; v_call: TRBV7-9; clone_size: .; j_call: TRBJ1-1; cdr3_aa: CASSQHRDTEAFF; cdr3_nt: TGTGCCAGCAGCCAACACCGGGACACTGAAGCTTTCTTT
cdr3_length: 15; d_call: .; v_call: TRBV4-1; clone_size: .; j_call: TRBJ1-1; cdr3_aa: CASSPLTRRNTEAFF; cdr3_nt: TGCGCCAGCAGCCCGCTGACAAGGAGGAACACTGAAGCTTTCTTT
cdr3_length: 14; d_call: .; v_call: TRBV5-6; clone_size: many; j_call: TRBJ1-6; cdr3_aa: CASSLEQGRSPLHF; cdr3_nt: TGTGCCAGCAGCTTGGAACAGGGCAGGTCACCCCTCCACTTT
cdr3_length: 15; d_call: .; v_call: TRBV29-1; clone_size: .; j_call: TRBJ1-5; cdr3_aa: CSASSEGGLGQPQHF; cdr3_nt: TGCAGTGCTAGTTCGGAGGGGGGTTTGGGTCAGCCCCAGCATTTT
cdr3_length: 15; d_call: .; v_call: TRBV19; clone_size: .; j_call: TRBJ1-5; cdr3_aa: CASTVDRLRNQPQHF; cdr3_nt: TGTGCCAGTACCGTAGACCGGCTCCGGAATCAGCCCCAGCATTTT
cdr3_length: 13; d_call: .; v_call: TRBV2; clone_size: .; j_call: TRBJ2-7; cdr3_aa: CATCSGRGYEQYF; cdr3_nt: TGTGCCACGTGCAGCGGCCGGGGTTACGAGCAGTACTTC
cdr3_length: 16; d_call: .; v_call: TRBV27; clone_size: .; j_call: TRBJ1-6; cdr3_aa: CASSQAGTAYNSPLHF; cdr3_nt: TGTGCCAGCAGTCAGGCCGGGACTGCCTATAATTCACCCCTCCACTTT
cdr3_length: 13; d_call: .; v_call: TRBV29-1; clone_size: many; j_call: TRBJ1-2; cdr3_aa: CSVESFLENGYTF; cdr3_nt: TGCAGCGTTGAGTCGTTCCTGGAGAATGGCTACACCTTC
cdr3_length: 17; d_call: .; v_call: TRBV15; clone_size: many; j_call: TRBJ1-4; cdr3_aa: CATSRDRRAETNEKLFF; cdr3_nt: TGTGCCACCAGCAGAGATAGACGCGCAGAAACTAATGAAAAACTGTTTTTT